Listed below are T cell receptor beta chains from one sample, sequenced in a study of T cells in Graves' hyperthyroidism and ophthalmopathy. One entry per CDR3 protein, called by TCRdb with MiXCR from the multiplex PCR reads. This repertoire shows 500,000 to 700,000 distinct CDR3 sequences, 16% found once; its top ten account for 15% to 20%. Sequenced material: blood. All receptors come from a young woman with Graves' hyperthyroidism. CDR3s include the opening cysteine and the closing phenylalanine or tryptophan. A D gene is named only where the DNA matches it firmly. Rows may omit the clone size; those that give it use once, few, many or a size class.

clone_size j_call v_call d_call cdr3_aa cdr3_nt
few TRBJ1-4 TRBV11-3 - CASSSTEKLFF TGTGCCAGCAGCTCGACAGAAAAACTGTTTTTT
many TRBJ1-5 TRBV28 - CASSPDRIQPQHF TGTGCCAGCAGCCCCGACAGAATTCAGCCCCAGCATTTT
few TRBJ2-7 TRBV18 - CASSPPPGDEQYF TGTGCCAGCTCACCACCGCCTGGGGACGAGCAGTACTTC
many TRBJ2-1 TRBV11-3 - CASSSEGGSSEQFF TGTGCCAGCAGCTCCGAGGGGGGGAGCAGTGAGCAGTTCTTC
few TRBJ2-2 TRBV20-1 - CSASGVTGELFF TGCAGTGCTAGCGGGGTCACCGGGGAGCTGTTTTTT
- TRBJ1-2 TRBV28 - CASSARGRGGGYTF TGTGCCAGCAGTGCCAGGGGTAGGGGCGGTGGCTACACCTTC
- TRBJ2-3 TRBV9 TRBD2 CASSPGRGFTDTQYF TGTGCCAGCAGCCCCGGGCGGGGGTTCACAGATACGCAGTATTTT
many TRBJ2-7 TRBV12-3/TRBV12-4 - CASSASGTSTYEQYF TGTGCCAGCAGTGCTTCCGGGACGTCGACCTACGAGCAGTACTTC
many TRBJ1-1 TRBV7-8 - CASSLAVRGRNAAFF TGTGCCAGCAGCTTAGCAGTCCGGGGGCGGAATGCGGCTTTCTTT
- TRBJ2-7 TRBV13 - CASSSRDKNEQYF TGTGCCAGCAGCTCCCGGGACAAAAACGAGCAGTACTTC
few TRBJ2-1 TRBV7-2 TRBD2 CASSLEASGFYNEQFF TGTGCCAGCAGCTTAGAGGCTAGCGGGTTTTACAATGAGCAGTTCTTC
- TRBJ1-2 TRBV28 - CASSSLGGRLNYGYTF TGTGCCAGCAGTTCCCTCGGGGGGCGCTTGAACTATGGCTACACCTTC
- TRBJ2-7 TRBV12-3/TRBV12-4 - CASRRQTYEQYF TGTGCCAGCAGAAGGCAGACCTACGAGCAGTACTTC
- TRBJ1-5 TRBV6-1 TRBD1 CASSSGTGVQPQHF TGTGCCAGCAGTTCCGGGACAGGGGTTCAGCCCCAGCATTTT
once TRBJ2-1 TRBV30 - CAWSVRTFYNEQFF TGTGCCTGGAGTGTAAGGACCTTCTACAATGAGCAGTTCTTC